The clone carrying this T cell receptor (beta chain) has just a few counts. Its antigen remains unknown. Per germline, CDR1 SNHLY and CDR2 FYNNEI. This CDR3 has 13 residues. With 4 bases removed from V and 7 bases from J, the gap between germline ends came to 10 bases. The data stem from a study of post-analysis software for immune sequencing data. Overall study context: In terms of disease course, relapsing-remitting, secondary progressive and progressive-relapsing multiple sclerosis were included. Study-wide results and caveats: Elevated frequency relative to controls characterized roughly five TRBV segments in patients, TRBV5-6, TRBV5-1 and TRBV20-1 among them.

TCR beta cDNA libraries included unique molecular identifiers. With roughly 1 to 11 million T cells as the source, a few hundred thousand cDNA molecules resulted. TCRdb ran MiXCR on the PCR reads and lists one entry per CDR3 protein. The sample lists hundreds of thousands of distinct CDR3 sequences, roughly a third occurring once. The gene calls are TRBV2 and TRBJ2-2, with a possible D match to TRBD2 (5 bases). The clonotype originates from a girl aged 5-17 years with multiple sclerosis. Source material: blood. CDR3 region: CASSVGGGGELFF. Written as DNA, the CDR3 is TGTGCCAGCAGTGTTGGTGGAGGCGGGGAGCTGTTTTTT.